These T cell receptor beta chains were read from a single sample in a study of control samples from healthy donors and cancer patients. Sequencing was performed with immunoSEQ multiplex PCR; in TCRdb, only in-frame clones are kept and a portion is missing. The data contain about 220,000 clones, just under 95% of them singletons. The source material was blood. These TCRs come from a man aged 45-60 years in good health. The CDR3 runs from the conserved cysteine through the conserved F or W. Fields, in order: J gene, V gene, clone size, D gene, CDR3 protein, CDR3 DNA. D genes are given only for firm matches. The size field is filled for only some rows; it gives once, few, many or a size class.

J gene: TRBJ1-4; V gene: TRBV6-1; clone size: .; D gene: .; CDR3 protein: CASSEARGGEKLFF; CDR3 DNA: TGTGCCAGCAGTGAAGCAAGGGGGGGAGAAAAACTGTTTTTT
J gene: TRBJ1-2; V gene: TRBV28; clone size: .; D gene: .; CDR3 protein: CASSEDWPGGYTF; CDR3 DNA: TGTGCCAGCAGTGAGGACTGGCCGGGGGGCTACACCTTC
J gene: TRBJ1-2; V gene: TRBV5-1; clone size: .; D gene: .; CDR3 protein: CASSLPGGEGGYTF; CDR3 DNA: TGCGCCAGCAGCCTACCGGGGGGAGAGGGCGGCTACACCTTC
J gene: TRBJ1-5; V gene: TRBV6-2/TRBV6-3; clone size: .; D gene: .; CDR3 protein: CASSTGQPQHF; CDR3 DNA: TGTGCCAGCAGTACAGGGCAGCCCCAGCATTTT
J gene: TRBJ1-2; V gene: TRBV6-6; clone size: .; D gene: .; CDR3 protein: CASSYYTENRAYF; CDR3 DNA: TGTGCCAGCAGTTACTATACCGAAAACCGGGCCTATTTC
J gene: TRBJ2-5; V gene: TRBV21-1; clone size: .; D gene: .; CDR3 protein: CASSKAARGPLGTQYF; CDR3 DNA: TGTGCCAGCAGCAAAGCGGCCAGGGGGCCCCTAGGCACCCAGTACTTC
J gene: TRBJ2-7; V gene: TRBV30; clone size: .; D gene: TRBD1; CDR3 protein: CAWSSRDSFAYF; CDR3 DNA: TGTGCCTGGTCCTCCCGGGACAGTTTTGCGTACTTC
J gene: TRBJ1-2; V gene: TRBV3-1/TRBV3-2; clone size: .; D gene: .; CDR3 protein: CASSQAVYGYTF; CDR3 DNA: TGTGCCAGCAGCCAAGCGGTCTATGGCTACACCTTC
J gene: TRBJ2-1; V gene: TRBV18; clone size: .; D gene: TRBD2; CDR3 protein: CASSLLAGTYNEQFF; CDR3 DNA: TGTGCCAGCTCGCTTCTAGCGGGGACTTACAATGAGCAGTTCTTC
J gene: TRBJ2-3; V gene: TRBV5-4; clone size: .; D gene: TRBD2; CDR3 protein: CASSSQLAGGPDTQYF; CDR3 DNA: TGTGCCAGCAGCTCCCAACTAGCGGGGGGACCAGATACGCAGTATTTT
J gene: TRBJ2-1; V gene: TRBV5-1; clone size: .; D gene: .; CDR3 protein: CASSLEPENEQFF; CDR3 DNA: TGCGCCAGCAGCCTTGAACCCGAAAATGAGCAGTTCTTC
J gene: TRBJ1-1; V gene: TRBV3-1/TRBV3-2; clone size: .; D gene: .; CDR3 protein: CASSNAGSRTEAFF; CDR3 DNA: TGTGCCAGCAGCAACGCCGGGAGTAGAACTGAAGCTTTCTTT
J gene: TRBJ2-3; V gene: TRBV11-1; clone size: .; D gene: .; CDR3 protein: CASSLGGFDTQYF; CDR3 DNA: TGTGCCAGCAGCTTAGGGGGGTTTGATACGCAGTATTTT
J gene: TRBJ1-5; V gene: TRBV5-8; clone size: few; D gene: .; CDR3 protein: CASSPTRTLYSNQPQHF; CDR3 DNA: TGTGCCAGCAGCCCGACGCGGACCCTTTATAGCAATCAGCCCCAGCATTTT
J gene: TRBJ2-3; V gene: TRBV24-1; clone size: .; D gene: .; CDR3 protein: CATSDTESTDTQYF; CDR3 DNA: TGTGCCACCAGTGACACAGAGAGCACAGATACGCAGTATTTT
J gene: TRBJ2-7; V gene: TRBV19; clone size: .; D gene: .; CDR3 protein: CASSSMWPSYEQYF; CDR3 DNA: TGTGCCAGTAGTTCCATGTGGCCTTCCTACGAGCAGTACTTC
J gene: TRBJ1-1; V gene: TRBV5-6; clone size: .; D gene: .; CDR3 protein: CASSTSPNTEAFF; CDR3 DNA: TGTGCCAGCAGCACCTCACCGAACACTGAAGCTTTCTTT
J gene: TRBJ2-1; V gene: TRBV5-1; clone size: once; D gene: .; CDR3 protein: CASRLNYNEQFF; CDR3 DNA: TGCGCCAGCAGGTTAAATTACAATGAGCAGTTCTTC
J gene: TRBJ2-2; V gene: TRBV5-1; clone size: .; D gene: .; CDR3 protein: CASSFHQNTGELFF; CDR3 DNA: TGCGCCAGCAGCTTCCACCAGAACACCGGGGAGCTGTTTTTT
J gene: TRBJ2-7; V gene: TRBV6-6; clone size: .; D gene: .; CDR3 protein: CASCTDHSYEQYF; CDR3 DNA: TGTGCCAGCTGCACAGATCACTCCTACGAGCAGTACTTC
J gene: TRBJ2-2; V gene: TRBV6-5; clone size: .; D gene: TRBD2; CDR3 protein: CASRASGYTGELFF; CDR3 DNA: TGTGCCAGCAGGGCTAGCGGCTACACCGGGGAGCTGTTTTTT
J gene: TRBJ1-3; V gene: TRBV10-3; clone size: .; D gene: .; CDR3 protein: CATIPRVPGNTIYF; CDR3 DNA: TGTGCCACCATCCCTCGGGTCCCTGGAAACACCATATATTTT
J gene: TRBJ2-1; V gene: TRBV27; clone size: .; D gene: .; CDR3 protein: CASSFLRNNEQFF; CDR3 DNA: TGTGCCAGCAGTTTTCTGCGAAACAATGAGCAGTTCTTC
J gene: TRBJ1-2; V gene: TRBV6-5; clone size: .; D gene: TRBD1; CDR3 protein: CASSYRGGYGYTF; CDR3 DNA: TGTGCCAGCAGCTACAGGGGAGGCTATGGCTACACCTTC
J gene: TRBJ1-2; V gene: TRBV10-3; clone size: .; D gene: TRBD1; CDR3 protein: CAISAKTGVGYTF; CDR3 DNA: TGTGCCATCAGCGCGAAGACAGGGGTTGGCTACACCTTC
J gene: TRBJ1-5; V gene: TRBV10-3; clone size: .; D gene: .; CDR3 protein: CAISEFMGAGSNQPQHF; CDR3 DNA: TGTGCCATCAGTGAGTTTATGGGGGCAGGTAGCAATCAGCCCCAGCATTTT
J gene: TRBJ1-2; V gene: TRBV7-9; clone size: .; D gene: .; CDR3 protein: CASSRTGGNYGYTF; CDR3 DNA: TGTGCCAGCAGCCGCACGGGGGGTAACTATGGCTACACCTTC
J gene: TRBJ1-1; V gene: TRBV4-3; clone size: once; D gene: .; CDR3 protein: CASSSQTGNTEAFF; CDR3 DNA: TGCGCCAGCAGCTCCCAGACGGGGAACACTGAAGCTTTCTTT
J gene: TRBJ1-1; V gene: TRBV3-1/TRBV3-2; clone size: .; D gene: TRBD1; CDR3 protein: CASSRRGLNTEAFF; CDR3 DNA: TGTGCCAGCAGCCGCAGGGGGCTGAACACTGAAGCTTTCTTT
J gene: TRBJ1-2; V gene: TRBV10-3; clone size: .; D gene: .; CDR3 protein: CAISDLGPKKGYTF; CDR3 DNA: TGTGCCATCAGTGACCTGGGACCAAAGAAGGGCTACACCTTC
J gene: TRBJ1-1; V gene: TRBV2; clone size: .; D gene: .; CDR3 protein: CASSVARGTEAFF; CDR3 DNA: TGTGCCAGCAGTGTAGCCCGCGGCACTGAAGCTTTCTTT
J gene: TRBJ1-5; V gene: TRBV2; clone size: .; D gene: .; CDR3 protein: CASSEAISGLQPQHF; CDR3 DNA: TGTGCCAGCAGTGAAGCCATTTCAGGTCTGCAGCCCCAGCATTTT
J gene: TRBJ2-7; V gene: TRBV3-1/TRBV3-2; clone size: .; D gene: TRBD2; CDR3 protein: CASRPGGLAGSYEQYF; CDR3 DNA: TGTGCCAGCAGGCCGGGAGGCCTAGCGGGTTCCTACGAGCAGTACTTC
J gene: TRBJ1-6; V gene: TRBV18; clone size: .; D gene: .; CDR3 protein: CASSLTRRPSYNSPLHF; CDR3 DNA: TGTGCCAGCTCCCTCACGCGGCGCCCCTCCTATAATTCACCCCTCCACTTT
J gene: TRBJ1-1; V gene: TRBV5-1; clone size: .; D gene: .; CDR3 protein: CASSDRAAEGEAFF; CDR3 DNA: TGCGCCAGCAGCGACCGGGCGGCGGAGGGGGAAGCTTTCTTT
J gene: TRBJ2-5; V gene: TRBV6-5; clone size: .; D gene: TRBD1; CDR3 protein: CASSYDTGGETQYF; CDR3 DNA: TGTGCCAGCAGTTACGATACAGGGGGGGAGACCCAGTACTTC
J gene: TRBJ2-2; V gene: TRBV20-1; clone size: .; D gene: .; CDR3 protein: CSASKGPNTGELFF; CDR3 DNA: TGCAGTGCTAGTAAGGGTCCGAACACCGGGGAGCTGTTTTTT
J gene: TRBJ1-2; V gene: TRBV30; clone size: .; D gene: TRBD1; CDR3 protein: CAWSPGGTGNYGYTF; CDR3 DNA: TGTGCCTGGAGCCCAGGAGGGACAGGGAACTATGGCTACACCTTC
J gene: TRBJ2-2; V gene: TRBV19; clone size: .; D gene: .; CDR3 protein: CASSIRVGALNTGELFF; CDR3 DNA: TGTGCCAGTAGTATCCGAGTCGGGGCTCTGAACACCGGGGAGCTGTTTTTT
J gene: TRBJ1-1; V gene: TRBV28; clone size: .; D gene: .; CDR3 protein: CASSLVRAAVTEAFF; CDR3 DNA: TGTGCCAGCAGTTTAGTGAGGGCCGCGGTAACTGAAGCTTTCTTT
J gene: TRBJ1-5; V gene: TRBV2; clone size: .; D gene: .; CDR3 protein: CASNLVGSNQPQHF; CDR3 DNA: TGTGCCAGCAATCTGGTAGGTAGCAATCAGCCCCAGCATTTT
J gene: TRBJ2-5; V gene: TRBV7-9; clone size: once; D gene: TRBD1; CDR3 protein: CASSPRQGSETQYF; CDR3 DNA: TGTGCCAGCAGCCCCCGACAGGGGTCAGAGACCCAGTACTTC
J gene: TRBJ1-5; V gene: TRBV7-2; clone size: .; D gene: TRBD1; CDR3 protein: CATPRGTGGFFSNQPQHF; CDR3 DNA: TGTGCCACCCCGAGGGGGACAGGGGGTTTTTTTAGCAATCAGCCCCAGCATTTT
J gene: TRBJ1-4; V gene: TRBV3-1/TRBV3-2; clone size: .; D gene: TRBD1; CDR3 protein: CASSQLDRGIEKLFF; CDR3 DNA: TGTGCCAGCAGCCAACTTGACAGGGGGATCGAAAAACTGTTTTTT
J gene: TRBJ2-3; V gene: TRBV28; clone size: .; D gene: TRBD2; CDR3 protein: CASSFATIGSGGRDTQYF; CDR3 DNA: TGTGCCAGCAGTTTTGCAACGATCGGGAGCGGGGGAAGAGATACGCAGTATTTT
J gene: TRBJ1-6; V gene: TRBV18; clone size: .; D gene: .; CDR3 protein: CASSSGGFDSPLHF; CDR3 DNA: TGTGCCAGCTCCTCGGGGGGATTCGATTCACCCCTCCACTTT
J gene: TRBJ1-2; V gene: TRBV5-1; clone size: .; D gene: .; CDR3 protein: CASSLTAGVGGYTF; CDR3 DNA: TGCGCCAGCAGCTTGACTGCGGGGGTCGGTGGCTACACCTTC
J gene: TRBJ1-1; V gene: TRBV2; clone size: .; D gene: .; CDR3 protein: CASSVEGGDTEAFF; CDR3 DNA: TGTGCCAGCAGTGTAGAAGGTGGGGACACTGAAGCTTTCTTT
J gene: TRBJ2-4; V gene: TRBV4-1; clone size: .; D gene: TRBD1; CDR3 protein: CASSLLSGTGNGNIQYF; CDR3 DNA: TGCGCCAGCAGCCTCTTATCCGGGACAGGGAACGGAAACATTCAGTACTTC